Shown below are 3 T cell receptor beta chains from a single sample sequenced in a study of blood T cell repertoires in COVID-19. The repertoire was sequenced with immunoSEQ multiplex PCR; TCRdb's copy has only in-frame clones and lacks some. The sample comprises about 320,000 clones, 87% of which are singletons, and approximately 9% rests with the top ten. Sequencing used PBMCs or T cells enriched from blood (not recorded which). These TCRs come from a woman under 30 who had recovered from COVID-19.

In its sample, this clone was seen once. This rearrangement joins TRBV20-1 to TRBJ2-7; possible D gene TRBD1, 6 bases. The CDR3 has 16 amino acids. With 3 bases removed from V and 7 bases from J, the gap between germline ends came to 25 bases. Per the germline V gene, CDR1 is DFQATT and CDR2 is SNEGSKA (reference sequence). CDR3 sequence (DNA): TGCAGTGCTAGTAGTGTGGGCGAACAGGGTTATTTAGAGCAGTACTTC. Translation: CSASSVGEQGYLEQYF.

The genes are TRBV2 and TRBJ1-2, with 7 positions matching TRBD1. V was clipped by 6 bases and J by 4 bases; unmatched bases: 8. The CDR3 is 14 amino acids. Germline lookup yields CDR1 SNHLY and CDR2 FYNNEI. This CDR3 reads CASRLSGTAYGYTF. The CDR3 DNA reads TGTGCCAGCAGGCTCTCCGGGACAGCCTATGGCTACACCTTC.

The chain couples TRBV5-1 to TRBJ1-2, with D possibly being TRBD1 (6 bases). The CDR3 has 15 residues. Germline CDR1 and CDR2: SGHRS and YFSETQ. Trimming stripped 4 bases from V and 4 bases from J, with 17 bases between. The DNA of the CDR3 is TGCGCCAGCAGCCCTTCGGACAGTTCATTCTATGGCTACACCTTC. Translating it yields CASSPSDSSFYGYTF. Combining the CDR3 with reference TRBV5-1 and TRBJ1-2 gives the whole variable domain KAGVTQTPRYLIKTRGQQVTLSCSPISGHRSVSWYQQTPGQGLQFLFEYFSETQRNKGNFPGRFSGRQFSNSRSEMNVSTLELGDSALYLCASSPSDSSFYGYTFGSGTRLTVV.